This T cell receptor (beta chain) was found in a study of Ad26.COV2.S vaccination and SARS-CoV-2 variants. V lost 3 bases to trimming and J lost 5 bases, with 4 bases between them. Germline values: CDR1 MNHNS, CDR2 SASEGT. The CDR3 covers 11 residues. Sequencing used immunoSEQ multiplex PCR; TCRdb keeps in-frame clones, though not all of them. The data show around 270,000 clones, roughly 89% seen once. Treatment indicated: about 20 received Ad26.COV2.S at low or high dose, single or two shots; 5 received placebo; per-sample allocation not given. Samples were taken on day 63 after the first vaccine or placebo injection.

This clonotype originated in a person between 18 and 65 years old who received the Ad26.COV2.S COVID-19 vaccine or a placebo. The chain links TRBV6-1 to TRBJ1-2, with unresolved D. Specimen: peripheral blood, collected in a trial of Ad26.COV2.S vaccine versus placebo. The CDR3 DNA reads TGTGCCAGCAGTGAGGGGTATGGCTACACCTTC. This sequence encodes CASSEGYGYTF.